The clone carrying this TCR beta chain has only one observation. The sample is drawn from a study of blood T cell repertoires in COVID-19. Study at large: From the United States, Italy and Spain came samples of acute and convalescent COVID-19. Sample material is recorded as cDNA or gDNA derived from T cells, B-cell-depleted T cells, or PBMCs.

Per the original data handling: Counts of nucleated cells, estimated from reference gene primer amplification, were obtained. Only in-frame clones appear in the TCRdb table, and some are missing; sequencing was by immunoSEQ multiplex PCR. V, J and clone size were drawn from that table, and D and trimming were deduced from the DNA. Counted here are some 150,000 clones, more than 70% occurring once; the ten biggest clones make up roughly 2.1%. The CDR3 is 11 amino acids. The J segment lost 7 bases and the V segment lost 4 bases, leaving 3 bases of the junction unmatched. Germline assignment: CDR1 GTSNPN and CDR2 SVGIG (reference sequence).

Sequencing was carried out using peripheral blood. V and J are TRBV30 and TRBJ1-2, with 7 bases matching TRBD1. This clonotype was sampled from a human donor in a cohort sampled during active COVID-19. The CDR3, as DNA: TGTGCCTGGACGACAGGGCCTGGCTACACCTTC. It specifies CAWTTGPGYTF. Full variable domain (remainder filled in from reference TRBV30 and TRBJ1-2): SQTIHQWPATLVQPVGSPLSLECTVEGTSNPNLYWYRQAAGRGLQLLFYSVGIGQISSEVPQNLSASRPQDRQFILSSKKLLLSDSGFYLCAWTTGPGYTFGSGTRLTVV.